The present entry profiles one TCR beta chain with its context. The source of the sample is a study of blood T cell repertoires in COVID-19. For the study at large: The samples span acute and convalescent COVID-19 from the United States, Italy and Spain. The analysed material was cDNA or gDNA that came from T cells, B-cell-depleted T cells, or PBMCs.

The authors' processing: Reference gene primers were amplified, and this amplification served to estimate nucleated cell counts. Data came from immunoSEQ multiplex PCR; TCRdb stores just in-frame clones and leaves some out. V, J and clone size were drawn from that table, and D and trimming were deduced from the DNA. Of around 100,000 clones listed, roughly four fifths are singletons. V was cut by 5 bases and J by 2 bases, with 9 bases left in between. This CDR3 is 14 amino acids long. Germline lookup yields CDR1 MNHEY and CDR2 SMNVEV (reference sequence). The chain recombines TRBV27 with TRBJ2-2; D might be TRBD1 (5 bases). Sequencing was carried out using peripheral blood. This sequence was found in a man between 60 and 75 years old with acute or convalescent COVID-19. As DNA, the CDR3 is TGTGCCAGCAGTGTGGACAAAAACACCGGGGAGCTGTTTTTT. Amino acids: CASSVDKNTGELFF.